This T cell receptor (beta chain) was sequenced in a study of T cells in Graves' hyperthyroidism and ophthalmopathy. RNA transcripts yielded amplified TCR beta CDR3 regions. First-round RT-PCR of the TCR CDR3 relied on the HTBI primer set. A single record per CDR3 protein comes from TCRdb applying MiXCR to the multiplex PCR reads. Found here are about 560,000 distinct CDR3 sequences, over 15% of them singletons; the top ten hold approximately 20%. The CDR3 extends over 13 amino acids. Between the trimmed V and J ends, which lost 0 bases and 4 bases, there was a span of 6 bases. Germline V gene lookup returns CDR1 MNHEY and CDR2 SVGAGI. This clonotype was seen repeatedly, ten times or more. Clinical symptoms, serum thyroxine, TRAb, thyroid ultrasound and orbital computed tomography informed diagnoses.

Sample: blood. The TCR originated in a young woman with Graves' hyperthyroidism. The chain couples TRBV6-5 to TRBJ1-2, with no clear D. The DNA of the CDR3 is TGTGCCAGCAGTTACTCACGGTCCTATGGCTACACCTTC. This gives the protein CASSYSRSYGYTF.